A single sample gave rise to the 24 T cell receptor beta chains below, sequenced in a study of cytomegalovirus exposure and HLA in healthy donors. The primer mix had 60 Vbeta and 13 Jbeta primers. Produced via immunoSEQ multiplex PCR; TCRdb's table is partial and in-frame only. The data contain 120,000 or so clones, over 60% of them singletons. The specimen sequenced was PBMCs. The receptors were sampled from a young man in good health and CMV-seronegative.

V usage is TRBV27 and J usage is TRBJ2-1; 11 bases agree with TRBD2. The CDR3 runs 14 residues. The germline V gene has CDR1 MNHEY and CDR2 SMNVEV (reference sequence). V lost 7 bases and J lost 7; bases outside the gene matches: 6. CDR3 sequence: CASTVAGGRNEQFF. CDR3 coding DNA: TGTGCCAGCACAGTAGCGGGGGGGCGGAATGAGCAGTTCTTC.

This clone showed up just a few times. The chain employs TRBV7-4 and TRBJ2-5; 10 bases line up with TRBD1. The CDR3 totals 15 residues. J lost 5 bases, V lost 5 bases, and 8 bases had no gene match. Germline CDR1 SGHVT, CDR2 SQSDAQ. CDR3 sequence (DNA): TGTGCCAGCAGCCTCGGGACAGGGGTCCGGGAGACCCAGTACTTC. Encoded protein: CASSLGTGVRETQYF.

This clone has more than one count but fewer than ten. This chain uses TRBV30 with TRBJ1-4; D not certain. Germline assignment: CDR1 GTSNPN and CDR2 SVGIG (reference sequence). The CDR3 runs 12 residues. Trimming stripped 5 bases from V and 4 bases from J, with 8 bases between. CDR3 region: CAWDYGNEKLFF. DNA for the CDR3: TGTGCCTGGGATTACGGTAATGAAAAACTGTTTTTT.

This clone was seen once. V gene TRBV7-2 combines with J gene TRBJ2-3, with a weak D call TRBD2 (6 bases). The V gene's germline CDR1 is SGHTA and CDR2 FQGNSA. V lost 5 bases to trimming and J lost 1 base, with 10 bases between them. The CDR3 runs 14 residues. CDR3 sequence: CASSPRLGTDTQYF. CDR3 in DNA: TGTGCCAGCAGCCCACGACTAGGCACAGATACGCAGTATTTT.

The J gene is TRBJ1-2, the V gene TRBV6-1; D not resolved. Trimming took off 7 bases at V and 7 bases at J, with 13 bases between the two ends. The CDR3 contains 12 residues. From germline, CDR1 is MNHNS and CDR2 SASEGT. This CDR3 is CASNRPEGGYTF. The CDR3 region has the DNA TGTGCCAGCAACAGACCGGAGGGTGGCTACACCTTC.

This clone has just one count. The chain uses TRBV29-1 and TRBJ2-1; 16 positions match TRBD2. The germline CDR1 and CDR2 sequences are SQVTM and ANQGSEA. The CDR3 length is 17 residues. V shed 6 bases, J shed 0 bases, and the junction held 5 bases outside the gene matches. The CDR3 DNA sequence: TGCAGCGTGGGACTAGCGGGAGGGACGAGCTCCTACAATGAGCAGTTCTTC. It codes for CSVGLAGGTSSYNEQFF.

The J gene is TRBJ2-7, the V gene TRBV28; a possible D gene is TRBD1 (5 bases). This CDR3 has 13 residues. Looked up from germline, CDR1 is MDHEN and CDR2 is SYDVKM. V dropped 6 bases and J dropped 3 bases, with 12 bases sitting between them. CDR3 region: CASRSREHYEQYF. Written as DNA, the CDR3 is TGTGCCAGCAGATCCAGGGAACACTACGAGCAGTACTTC.

This clone was found once. The chain employs TRBV28 and TRBJ2-3, with 7 positions matching TRBD1. V gave up 5 bases and J gave up 5 bases; unmatched junction bases: 13. Germline V gene data show CDR1 as MDHEN and CDR2 as SYDVKM. This CDR3 is built from 16 residues. CDR3 in DNA: TGTGCCAGCAGTGTTGCGTCAGGGGGTCTCCTAGATACGCAGTATTTT. The encoded protein is CASSVASGGLLDTQYF.

This clone was seen a few times. The rearrangement links TRBV28 to TRBJ1-1; D ambiguous. The germline V gene has CDR1 MDHEN and CDR2 SYDVKM. This CDR3 region has 10 residues. V lost 4 bases and J 7 bases, leaving 4 bases between the germline ends. CDR3 DNA: TGTGCCAGCAGTTCCAATGAAGCTTTCTTT. Its translation: CASSSNEAFF. Complete variable domain (other parts from reference TRBV28 and TRBJ1-1): DVKVTQSSRYLVKRTGEKVFLECVQDMDHENMFWYRQDPGLGLRLIYFSYDVKMKEKGDIPEGYSVSREKKERFSLILESASTNQTSMYLCASSSNEAFFGQGTRLTVV.

The J gene is TRBJ1-6, the V gene TRBV27, with D possibly TRBD1 on 5 matching bases. Germline V gene lookup returns CDR1 MNHEY and CDR2 SMNVEV (reference sequence). The CDR3 has 13 residues. V lost 7 bases to trimming and J lost 10 bases, with 14 bases between them. For the CDR3, the DNA is TGTGCCAGCAAGGATCAGGGATACTCACCCCTCCACTTT. This codes for CASKDQGYSPLHF.

This clone was detected a few times. V usage is TRBV6-5 and J usage is TRBJ1-1; 10 nucleotides agree with TRBD1. CDR1 is MNHEY, CDR2 SVGAGI, per germline. Trimming at V came to 3 bases and at J to 0 bases, leaving 4 bases not matched to a gene. CDR3 length: 16 residues. CDR3 amino acids: CASSYRDRGMNTEAFF. The DNA for the CDR3 is TGTGCCAGCAGTTATCGGGACAGGGGAATGAACACTGAAGCTTTCTTT.

This chain joins TRBV19 and TRBJ2-1, with TRBD1 matching over 12 bases. This CDR3 region has 16 residues. V was pared by 0 bases and J by 8 bases, with 5 bases of the junction left unmatched. Germline V CDR1 and CDR2: LNHDA, SQIVND (reference sequence). CDR3: CASSIDPGQGAHEQFF. In DNA form, the CDR3 reads TGTGCCAGTAGTATAGACCCGGGACAGGGGGCTCATGAGCAGTTCTTC.

This clone was picked up one time. The chain's CDR3 is CASSLGDSNYGYTF. CDR3 DNA: TGCGCCAGCAGCTTGGGGGACAGCAACTATGGCTACACCTTC. This chain uses TRBV5-1 with TRBJ1-2; the match to TRBD1 covers 7 bases. Germline V CDR1 and CDR2: SGHRS, YFSETQ. The CDR3 spans 14 residues. V was pared by 0 bases and J by 2 bases, with 1 base of the junction left unmatched.

The gene calls are TRBV5-1 and TRBJ2-5; TRBD2 aligns across 8 bases. The V segment lost 0 bases and the J segment 1 base; nucleotides outside the gene matches: 8. Germline assignment: CDR1 SGHRS and CDR2 YFSETQ. CDR3 size: 17 residues. The CDR3 DNA follows: TGCGCCAGCAGCTTGGCCGTAGCGGGGAAAACCCAAGAGACCCAGTACTTC. It specifies CASSLAVAGKTQETQYF. Looking up the rest from reference TRBV5-1 and TRBJ2-5 gives the full variable domain: KAGVTQTPRYLIKTRGQQVTLSCSPISGHRSVSWYQQTPGQGLQFLFEYFSETQRNKGNFPGRFSGRQFSNSRSEMNVSTLELGDSALYLCASSLAVAGKTQETQYFGPGTRLLVL.

The chain carries TRBV23-1 and TRBJ2-1, with TRBD1 matching 7 bases. TRBV23-1 is given ORF status, its function remaining uncertain. V shed 8 bases, J shed 6 bases, and the junction held 7 bases outside the gene matches. The CDR3 extends over 13 amino acids. The CDR3 is CASGPQGINEQFF. CDR3 in DNA: TGCGCCAGCGGCCCACAGGGGATCAATGAGCAGTTCTTC.

This chain uses TRBV6-6 with TRBJ2-1, with TRBD1 matching 7 bases. Trimming cost V 6 bases and J 0 bases; bases outside gene matches: 5. Germline CDR1 and CDR2: MNHNY and SVGAGI (reference sequence). The length of the CDR3 is 15 residues. The CDR3 is CASRRDRSSYNEQFF. The CDR3 region has the DNA TGTGCCAGCAGACGGGACAGAAGCTCCTACAATGAGCAGTTCTTC.

This chain joins TRBV10-3 and TRBJ2-5; tentatively, D is TRBD1 (6 bases). V was clipped by 6 bases and J by 4 bases, with 12 bases between them. Germline CDR1 and CDR2: ENHRY and SYGVKD. The CDR3 sequence is 13 residues long. CDR3 in amino acids: CAIRQGSGETQYF. In DNA form, the CDR3 reads TGTGCCATCAGACAGGGTTCCGGAGAGACCCAGTACTTC.

This clone showed up just once. The chain recombines TRBV29-1 with TRBJ2-7; the D gene is possibly TRBD1 (5 bases). Germline-derived CDR1 and CDR2 are SQVTM and ANQGSEA. The CDR3 totals 14 residues. Trimming stripped 4 bases from V and 1 base from J, with 14 bases between. The CDR3 nucleotides read TGCAGCGTTGCCCCCAGGGCCCTATCCTACGAGCAGTACTTC. Its translation: CSVAPRALSYEQYF.

V is TRBV30 and J is TRBJ2-3; TRBD2 matches 8 bases. CDR1 is GTSNPN, CDR2 SVGIG, per germline (reference sequence). The ends lost 1 base at V and 0 bases at J; junction bases unmatched: 6. The CDR3 totals 16 residues. CDR3 region: CAWSDGTRTSTDTQYF. In DNA form, the CDR3 reads TGTGCCTGGAGTGACGGGACTAGAACTAGCACAGATACGCAGTATTTT.

The chain couples TRBV10-2 to TRBJ2-5, with a possible D match to TRBD1 (5 bases). The CDR3 totals 13 residues. Germline CDR1 reads WSHSY; CDR2 reads SAAADI. The V gene lost 4 bases and the J gene lost 5 bases, with 11 bases spanning the gap. CDR3 bases: TGCGCCAGCAGTGTAAACGCAGGGGAGACCCAGTACTTC. Encoded protein: CASSVNAGETQYF.

This chain joins TRBV7-2 and TRBJ2-1; TRBD1 matches 7 bases. Germline lookup yields CDR1 SGHTA and CDR2 FQGNSA. There are 15 residues in the CDR3. V gave up 5 bases and J gave up 2 bases; unmatched junction bases: 6. The CDR3 DNA sequence: TGTGCCAGCAGCCGTAGGGGGCCCCCCTACAATGAGCAGTTCTTC. It codes for CASSRRGPPYNEQFF.

This chain uses TRBV27 with TRBJ2-7; a weak D match, TRBD1 (6 bases). Germline CDR1 and CDR2: MNHEY and SMNVEV (reference sequence). Trimming removed 4 bases from V and 5 bases from J, with 6 bases in between. The CDR3 totals 11 residues. CDR3 residues: CASSSGDEQYF. CDR3 bases: TGTGCCAGCAGTTCAGGGGACGAGCAGTACTTC.

The chain uses TRBV10-3 and TRBJ2-1, with D perhaps matching TRBD2 (5 bases). Germline V lookup: CDR1 ENHRY, CDR2 SYGVKD. The CDR3 runs to 13 residues. V lost 1 base to trimming and J lost 5 bases, with 6 bases between them. The CDR3 DNA reads as TGTGCCATCAGTGAGTTCGGGGACAATGAGCAGTTCTTC. It yields the protein CAISEFGDNEQFF.

V is TRBV27 and J is TRBJ2-7; TRBD2 aligns across 11 bases. Losses at the gene ends were 4 bases for V and 5 bases for J; bases not matched to a gene: 7. There are 15 residues in the CDR3. Per germline, CDR1 MNHEY and CDR2 SMNVEV (reference sequence). CDR3 sequence reads: CASSYLLAGVHEQYF. The CDR3 DNA reads as TGTGCCAGCAGTTACCTACTAGCGGGAGTACACGAGCAGTACTTC.